The 19 T cell receptor beta chains given below trace back to one sample, sequenced in a study of identical twins. TCRdb re-called the 5' RACE reads with MiXCR, one entry per CDR3 protein. The sample consists of over 600,000 distinct CDR3 sequences, around 21% of them appearing once. The data were also submitted as part of a second study, on T cells expressing NK-cell markers.

What was sequenced was PBMCs. The receptors shown here come from a woman under 30 in good health.

Ten or more counts support this clonotype. The J gene is TRBJ2-5, the V gene TRBV6-1; 7 bases align to TRBD1. Germline loops: CDR1 MNHNS, CDR2 SASEGT. This CDR3 spans 13 amino acids. V trimming: 8 bases; J trimming: 6 bases; junction bases outside the gene matches: 9. CDR3 residues: CASHDRAGKTQYF. DNA of the CDR3: TGTGCCAGCCACGACAGGGCTGGGAAGACCCAGTACTTC.

This clonotype turned up a few times. V is TRBV2 and J is TRBJ2-2, with a tentative D call TRBD2 (6 bases). From germline, CDR1 is SNHLY and CDR2 FYNNEI. This CDR3 spans 16 amino acids. Trimming pared 6 bases from V and 4 bases from J, leaving 18 bases between. In DNA, the CDR3 is TGTGCCAGCAGGTCCCAGACCCTAGCGAGCACCGGGGAGCTGTTTTTT. Translating gives CASRSQTLASTGELFF.

This clonotype was seen a handful of times. The V gene is TRBV7-9, the J gene TRBJ2-1, with D possibly being TRBD1 (5 bases). Germline assignment: CDR1 SEHNR and CDR2 FQNEAQ (reference sequence). This CDR3 spans 16 amino acids. Trimming shortened V by 3 bases and J by 5 bases, and 17 bases separated the two germline ends. As DNA, the CDR3 is TGTGCCAGCAGCTTGGGTCAAGGGGAACATGACAATGAGCAGTTCTTC. It yields the protein CASSLGQGEHDNEQFF.

The CDR3 nucleotides read TGCAGTGCTAGAGATAGGACTAGCGGGGGGGCAGAAGAGACCCAGTACTTC. Protein product: CSARDRTSGGAEETQYF. The rearrangement uses TRBV20-1 and TRBJ2-5, with 15 bases fitting TRBD2. The junction had 5 bases not matched to a gene; V was cut back by 0 bases and J by 3 bases. The CDR3 extends over 17 amino acids. Germline V gene sequence: CDR1 DFQATT, CDR2 SNEGSKA (reference sequence).

A single count supports this clonotype. The genes are TRBV12-3 or TRBV12-4 and TRBJ2-4; D is uncertain. The CDR3 totals 14 residues. V was cut by 3 bases and J by 1 base, with 7 bases left in between. The CDR3 nucleotides read TGTGCCAGCAGTTTCGGGTGGGCCAAAAACATTCAGTACTTC. It codes for CASSFGWAKNIQYF.

This clonotype was found a few times. This rearrangement joins TRBV5-1 to TRBJ2-7, with 11 positions matching TRBD2. The V gene end was trimmed by 2 bases and the J gene end by 2 bases; junction bases not matched to a gene: 3. The CDR3 contains 15 residues. Germline CDR1 reads SGHRS; CDR2 reads YFSETQ. CDR3 sequence (DNA): TGCGCCAGCAGCTTACTAGCGGGGGACACCTACGAGCAGTACTTC. Translating it yields CASSLLAGDTYEQYF.

This sequence joins TRBV27 and TRBJ2-2; D is unresolved. This CDR3 has 15 residues. Germline CDR1 and CDR2: MNHEY and SMNVEV (reference sequence). Trimming stripped 0 bases from V and 7 bases from J, with 12 bases between. CDR3 coding DNA: TGTGCCAGCAGTTTATCCTCACGGCCCTTCGGGGAGCTGTTTTTT. This encodes CASSLSSRPFGELFF.

The chain joins TRBV27 to TRBJ2-7, with a weak D call TRBD2 (6 bases). The V gene's germline CDR1 is MNHEY and CDR2 SMNVEV (reference sequence). The V end lost 8 bases, the J end lost 0 bases, and 17 bases lay between the germline ends. The CDR3 length is 15 residues. DNA for the CDR3: TGTGCCAGCGCAATTGGGCGGGACGCCTCCTACGAGCAGTACTTC. Protein sequence: CASAIGRDASYEQYF.

The V and J genes are TRBV19 and TRBJ2-7, with D possibly matching TRBD1 (5 bases). The CDR3 is 15 residues long. Trimming left V 5 bases short and J 2 bases short, with 16 bases between. The germline V gene encodes CDR1 LNHDA and CDR2 SQIVND (reference sequence). The CDR3 spells CASSEGVLTPYEQYF. CDR3 nucleotide sequence: TGTGCCAGTAGTGAAGGGGTCCTAACTCCCTACGAGCAGTACTTC.

The rearrangement links TRBV18 to TRBJ1-5; 12 bases are shared with TRBD1. The trim removed 3 bases at V and 7 bases at J, leaving 4 bases unmatched. In germline, CDR1 is KGHSH, CDR2 LQKENI. The CDR3 length is 15 residues. The chain's CDR3 is CASSPGTGGSQPQHF. The CDR3 DNA reads as TGTGCCAGCTCACCCGGGACAGGGGGCAGCCAGCCCCAGCATTTT.

This clonotype was picked up many times. V and J are TRBV5-1 and TRBJ1-6, with D maybe TRBD1 (5 bases). Trimming cost V 1 base and J 9 bases, with 17 bases left between them. The germline V gene encodes CDR1 SGHRS and CDR2 YFSETQ. The CDR3 runs to 16 residues. CDR3 DNA sequence: TGCGCCAGCAGCTTGACAGGCCCCTTAGGTGGTTCACCCCTCCACTTT. This sequence encodes CASSLTGPLGGSPLHF.

This clonotype has more than one count but fewer than ten. The V gene is TRBV19, the J gene TRBJ1-2; 7 nucleotides align to TRBD1. Losses at the gene ends were 6 bases for V and 4 bases for J; bases not matched to a gene: 11. Looked up from germline, CDR1 is LNHDA and CDR2 is SQIVND (reference sequence). The CDR3 spans 15 residues. The CDR3 DNA is TGTGCCAGTAGGCACTCCTACCGGGACAGCTATGGCTACACCTTC. This encodes CASRHSYRDSYGYTF. Based on the CDR3 plus reference TRBV19 and TRBJ1-2, the full variable domain is DGGITQSPKYLFRKEGQNVTLSCEQNLNHDAMYWYRQDPGQGLRLIYYSQIVNDFQKGDIAEGYSVSREKKESFPLTVTSAQKNPTAFYLCASRHSYRDSYGYTFGSGTRLTVV.

The J gene is TRBJ2-1, the V gene TRBV5-1; 10 positions agree with TRBD2. V trimming: 4 bases; J trimming: 4 bases; junction bases outside the gene matches: 8. The CDR3 is 16 amino acids. Germline values: CDR1 SGHRS, CDR2 YFSETQ. The chain's CDR3 is CASSPGGTSVYNEQFF. The CDR3 bases are TGCGCCAGCAGCCCGGGCGGGACTAGCGTTTACAATGAGCAGTTCTTC.

The chain links TRBV29-1 to TRBJ2-3, with D possibly TRBD2 on 5 matching bases. The CDR3 loop spans 15 amino acids. With 8 bases removed from V and 3 bases from J, the gap between germline ends came to 21 bases. In germline, CDR1 is SQVTM, CDR2 ANQGSEA. The CDR3 is CSLRGDGKSTDTQYF. The DNA of the CDR3 is TGCAGCCTCCGAGGAGACGGGAAAAGTACAGATACGCAGTATTTT.

This clonotype was detected ten times or more. V gene TRBV5-1 combines with J gene TRBJ2-1, with D uncertain. This CDR3 has 13 residues. Trimming shortened V by 0 bases and J by 5 bases, and 6 bases separated the two germline ends. Germline assignment: CDR1 SGHRS and CDR2 YFSETQ. The CDR3 bases are TGCGCCAGCAGCTTGGGACCGAACAATGAGCAGTTCTTC. The encoded protein is CASSLGPNNEQFF.

This clonotype was detected many times. The chain has TRBV3-1 and TRBJ1-1; D may be TRBD1 (5 bases). V dropped 4 bases and J dropped 5 bases, with 8 bases sitting between them. The CDR3 runs 12 residues. Germline V gene data show CDR1 as LGHDT and CDR2 as YNNKEL (reference sequence). For the CDR3, the DNA is TGTGCCAGCAGCCCCCCAGGGACTGAAGCTTTCTTT. This gives the protein CASSPPGTEAFF.

The chain combines TRBV12-3 or TRBV12-4 with TRBJ2-1, with 14 bases aligning to TRBD2. The CDR3 is made up of 16 amino acids. The V and J ends lost 3 bases and 4 bases, in that order; junction bases with no gene match: 2. CDR3 sequence: CASSFGTSGSYNEQFF. CDR3 DNA sequence: TGTGCCAGCAGTTTCGGGACTAGCGGGAGTTACAATGAGCAGTTCTTC.

The chain is built from TRBV20-1 and TRBJ1-2; D might be TRBD1 (5 bases). CDR1 is DFQATT, CDR2 SNEGSKA, per germline (reference sequence). CDR3 length: 13 residues. V was pared by 5 bases and J by 8 bases, with 18 bases between. This chain's CDR3 is CSAPDISGLGYTF. Here the CDR3 DNA reads TGCAGTGCTCCGGACATTTCCGGCCTCGGCTACACCTTC.

This clonotype was seen a few times. The chain uses TRBV20-1 and TRBJ2-5, with D perhaps TRBD2 (5 bases). The ends were cut back, 5 bases at V and 4 bases at J, with 23 bases in the middle. CDR1 and CDR2 from the germline V gene are DFQATT and SNEGSKA (reference sequence). The CDR3 is 16 residues long. The DNA of the CDR3 is TGCAGTGCTGAAACTAGAAGCCCAGGAAACCTAGAGACCCAGTACTTC. It specifies CSAETRSPGNLETQYF.